Listed here is a single T cell receptor beta chain. The target antigen is unknown. Generated by immunoSEQ multiplex PCR, the TCRdb table keeps only in-frame clones and is missing some. The sample has about 380,000 clones, about 96% seen once. This sample was included in a study of shared clonotypes between healthy human individuals. Study results and caveats: Generally, estimated richness proved larger in naive subsets than it did in memory subsets.

The CDR3 runs to 12 residues. Germline values: CDR1 SNHLY, CDR2 FYNNEI. Trimming stripped 4 bases from V and 1 base from J, with 4 bases between. The clonotype originates from a man aged 30-40 years in good health. This chain connects TRBV2 to TRBJ2-5; D unclear. The material sequenced was memory CD8+ T cells sorted from blood. As to subset: CD45RO+ cells pooled with CCR7-negative TemRA cells. As DNA, the CDR3 is TGTGCCAGCAGTGTCCTCCAAGAGACCCAGTACTTC. Translating it yields CASSVLQETQYF.